The clone carrying this T cell receptor (beta chain) was picked up many times. What it recognizes is unknown. Regions amplified from RNA transcripts were the TCR beta CDR3 regions. The HTBI set primed first-round TCR CDR3 RT-PCR. TCRdb reanalysed the multiplex PCR reads using MiXCR and keeps one entry per CDR3 protein. The sample carries about 380,000 distinct CDR3 sequences, about 13% recorded once. Clinical symptoms, serum thyroxine and TRAb, thyroid ultrasound and orbital computed tomography together formed the diagnostic basis. The CDR3 is 15 amino acids. The V segment lost 2 bases and the J segment 8 bases; nucleotides outside the gene matches: 7. The entry originates in a study of T cells in Graves' hyperthyroidism and ophthalmopathy. Points from the study as a whole: Before onset, by a median of approximately 5.9 months, the model predicted ophthalmopathy.

What was sequenced was blood. The receptor was derived from a man younger than 45 with Graves' hyperthyroidism that later progressed to Graves' ophthalmopathy. This chain joins TRBV12-3 or TRBV12-4 and TRBJ2-1; 9 bases are shared with TRBD2. Here the CDR3 reads CASSLMASGVYEQFF. DNA for the CDR3: TGTGCCAGCAGTTTAATGGCTAGCGGGGTCTATGAGCAGTTCTTC.